This is a list of T cell receptor beta chains from one sample in a study of human T cells and chemical hapten exposure. TCRdb ran MiXCR on the RACE reads and lists one entry per CDR3 protein. In the table there are over 130,000 distinct CDR3 sequences, 10% to 15% of which are singletons. The sample was whole blood, taken in connection with sensitization to the hapten diphenylcyclopropenone (DPC). These receptors all come from a woman in her forties or fifties with alopecia areata. Some clones in this sample may be carry-over from other donors' samples. Both conserved end residues are part of each CDR3. The size entry is marked missing in some rows and otherwise reads once, few, many or a size class.

v_gene,abundance,CDR3aa
TRBV6-4,.,CASSQQGADTGELFF
TRBV7-8,few,CASSRGNPSEQYF
TRBV4-3,.,CASSQDAGSNYGYTF
TRBV5-4,many,CASRPAGGSYEQYF
TRBV6-5,.,CASTLSGTGSYGYTF
TRBV19,many,CASSIAGGTGELFF
TRBV20-1,many,CSAVHRGGNTEAFF
TRBV12-3/TRBV12-4,few,CASSLGQQLSGNTIYF
TRBV2,.,CASSERGTSGSADTGELFF
TRBV9,.,CASSVAASGRTDTQYF
TRBV29-1,few,CSVEDRRTGGLEQYF
TRBV19,.,CASSIERRAFGSYNEQFF
TRBV6-1,.,CASNPGTGLFLVTEAFF
TRBV12-3/TRBV12-4,.,CASSFGTGELSYEQYF
TRBV6-5,many,CASRGQGASTDTQYF
TRBV12-3/TRBV12-4,many,CASSLDKGPYEQYF
TRBV6-5,many,CASSYDRTNEKLFF
TRBV3-1,.,CASSLTGRGQETQYF
TRBV18,.,CASSPQNPRGTYNEQFF
TRBV9,.,CASSFQGAANIQYF
TRBV7-2,.,CASSRDSLVGWVELFF
TRBV20-1,many,CSAKGAAHYNEQFF
TRBV28,many,CASSSVTSGYEQYF
TRBV25-1,.,CASSDPRDTQETQYF
TRBV4-2,few,CASSQDGKEKLFF
TRBV10-3,.,CAISGAGAYEQYF
TRBV29-1,few,CSVEPLIDSTDTQYF
TRBV20-1,many,CSARVSGELFF
TRBV21-1,.,CASSKDRQRGWTGGNQPQHF
TRBV20-1,.,CSAREDYEQYF
TRBV10-3,many,CAISEGSDDYEQYF
TRBV20-1,.,CSAVVGTPPYEQYF
TRBV27,few,CASSLSNGYEAFF
TRBV5-1,.,CASRNRGSDYGYTF
TRBV7-9,few,CASSLAPAAYEQYF
TRBV7-2,.,CASTRQPIYNEQFF